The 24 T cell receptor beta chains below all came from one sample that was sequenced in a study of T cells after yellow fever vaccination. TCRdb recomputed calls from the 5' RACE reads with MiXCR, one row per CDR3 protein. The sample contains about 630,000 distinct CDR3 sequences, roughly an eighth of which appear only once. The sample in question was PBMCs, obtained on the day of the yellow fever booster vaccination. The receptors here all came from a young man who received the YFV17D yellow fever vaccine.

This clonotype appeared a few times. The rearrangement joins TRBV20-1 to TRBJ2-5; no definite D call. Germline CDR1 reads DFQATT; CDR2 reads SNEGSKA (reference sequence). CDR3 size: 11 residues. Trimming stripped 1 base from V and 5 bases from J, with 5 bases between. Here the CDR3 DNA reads TGCAGTGCTAGAGTTTGGGAGACCCAGTACTTC. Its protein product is CSARVWETQYF.

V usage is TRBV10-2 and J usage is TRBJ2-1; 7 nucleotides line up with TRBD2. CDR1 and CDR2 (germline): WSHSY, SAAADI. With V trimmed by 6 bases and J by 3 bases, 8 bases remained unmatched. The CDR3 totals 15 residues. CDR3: CASRESGTIYNEQFF. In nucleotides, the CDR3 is TGCGCCAGCAGAGAGAGCGGGACTATCTACAATGAGCAGTTCTTC.

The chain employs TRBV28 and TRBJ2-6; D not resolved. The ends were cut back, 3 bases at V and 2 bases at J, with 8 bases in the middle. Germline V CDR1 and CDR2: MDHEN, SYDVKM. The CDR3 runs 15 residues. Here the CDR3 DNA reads TGTGCCAGCAGTTTCGAACACACTGGGGCCAACGTCCTGACTTTC. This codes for CASSFEHTGANVLTF.

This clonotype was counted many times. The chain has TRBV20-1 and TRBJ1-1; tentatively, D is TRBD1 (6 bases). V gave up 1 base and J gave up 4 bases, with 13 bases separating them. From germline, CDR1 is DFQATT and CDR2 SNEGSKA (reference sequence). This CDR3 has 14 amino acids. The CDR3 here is CSARVRRGSTEAFF. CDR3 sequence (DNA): TGCAGTGCTAGAGTTAGGAGGGGGAGCACTGAAGCTTTCTTT.

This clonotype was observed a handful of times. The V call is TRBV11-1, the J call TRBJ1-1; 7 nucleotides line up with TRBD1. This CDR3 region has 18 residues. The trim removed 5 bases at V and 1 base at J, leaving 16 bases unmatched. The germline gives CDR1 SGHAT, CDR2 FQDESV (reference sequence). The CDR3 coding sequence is TGTGCCAGCAGCCCCTTCGGATCTGGGGACAGAGGGAACACTGAAGCTTTCTTT. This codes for CASSPFGSGDRGNTEAFF.

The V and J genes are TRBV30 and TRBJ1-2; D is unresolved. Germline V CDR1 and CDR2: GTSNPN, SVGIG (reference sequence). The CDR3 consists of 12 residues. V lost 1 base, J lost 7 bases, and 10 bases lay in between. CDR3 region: CAWSDTVGGYTF. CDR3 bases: TGTGCCTGGAGTGACACCGTGGGTGGCTACACCTTC.

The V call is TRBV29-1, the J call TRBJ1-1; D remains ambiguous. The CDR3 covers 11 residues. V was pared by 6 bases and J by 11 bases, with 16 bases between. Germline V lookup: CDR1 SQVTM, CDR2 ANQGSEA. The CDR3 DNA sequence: TGCAGCGTCGCGGGGTTGGAAGGCGCTTTCTTT. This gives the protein CSVAGLEGAFF.

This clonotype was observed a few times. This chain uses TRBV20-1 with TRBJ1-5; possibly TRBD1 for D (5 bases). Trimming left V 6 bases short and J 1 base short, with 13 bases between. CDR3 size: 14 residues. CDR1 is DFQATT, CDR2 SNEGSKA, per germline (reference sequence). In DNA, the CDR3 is TGCAGTGCCTCCCCAGGGTCGAGCAATCAGCCCCAGCATTTT. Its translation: CSASPGSSNQPQHF.

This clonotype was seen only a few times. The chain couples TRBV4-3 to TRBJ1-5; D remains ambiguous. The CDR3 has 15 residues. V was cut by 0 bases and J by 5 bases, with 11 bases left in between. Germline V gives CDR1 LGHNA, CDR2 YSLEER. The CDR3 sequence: CASSQDSRRDQPQHF. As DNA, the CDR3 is TGCGCCAGCAGCCAAGATAGCCGGCGGGATCAGCCCCAGCATTTT.

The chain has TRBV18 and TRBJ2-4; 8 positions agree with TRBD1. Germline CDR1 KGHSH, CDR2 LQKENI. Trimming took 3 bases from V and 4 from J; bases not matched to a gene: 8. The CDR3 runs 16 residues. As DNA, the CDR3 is TGTGCCAGCTCACCGCCGGCAGGGGGCGGGAAAAACATTCAGTACTTC. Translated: CASSPPAGGGKNIQYF.

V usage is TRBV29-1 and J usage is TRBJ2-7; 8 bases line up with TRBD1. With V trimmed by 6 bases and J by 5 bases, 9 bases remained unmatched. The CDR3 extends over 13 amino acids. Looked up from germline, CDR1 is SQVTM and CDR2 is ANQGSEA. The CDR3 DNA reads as TGCAGCGTCGGACAGGGTCCTACGGACGAGCAGTACTTC. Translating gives CSVGQGPTDEQYF.

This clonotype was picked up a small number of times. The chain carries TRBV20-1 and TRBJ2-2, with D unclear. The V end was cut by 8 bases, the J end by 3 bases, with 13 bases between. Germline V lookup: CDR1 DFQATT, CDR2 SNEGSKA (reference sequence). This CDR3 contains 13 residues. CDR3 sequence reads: CSTSPPYTGELFF. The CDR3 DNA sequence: TGCAGTACATCTCCCCCGTACACCGGGGAGCTGTTTTTT.

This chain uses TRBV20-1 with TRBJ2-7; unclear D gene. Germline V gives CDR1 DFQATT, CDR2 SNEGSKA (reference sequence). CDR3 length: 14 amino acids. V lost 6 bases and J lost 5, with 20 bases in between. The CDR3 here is CSALGRTMLNEQYF. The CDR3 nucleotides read TGCAGTGCATTGGGCAGGACCATGTTGAACGAGCAGTACTTC.

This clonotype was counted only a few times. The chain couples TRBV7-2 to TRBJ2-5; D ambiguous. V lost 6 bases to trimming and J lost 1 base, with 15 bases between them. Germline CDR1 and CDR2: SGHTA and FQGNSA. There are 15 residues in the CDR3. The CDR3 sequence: CASRSSRVIQETQYF. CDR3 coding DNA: TGTGCCAGCAGGTCCTCACGGGTGATCCAAGAGACCCAGTACTTC.

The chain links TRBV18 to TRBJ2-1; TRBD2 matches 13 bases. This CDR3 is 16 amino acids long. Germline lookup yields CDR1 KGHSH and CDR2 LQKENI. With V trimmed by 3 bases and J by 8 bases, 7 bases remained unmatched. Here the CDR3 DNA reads TGTGCCAGCTCACCGGGACTAGCGGGATTAAAGGATGAGCAGTTCTTC. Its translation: CASSPGLAGLKDEQFF.

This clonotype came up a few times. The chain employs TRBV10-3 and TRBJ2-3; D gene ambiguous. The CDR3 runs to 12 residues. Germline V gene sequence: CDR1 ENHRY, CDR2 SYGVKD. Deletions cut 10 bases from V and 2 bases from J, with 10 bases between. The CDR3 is CASQEDTDTQYF. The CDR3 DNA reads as TGTGCCAGCCAAGAGGACACAGATACGCAGTATTTT.

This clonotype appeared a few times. The CDR3: CASSSPGQGLYGYTF. CDR3 sequence (DNA): TGTGCCAGCAGCTCTCCGGGACAGGGACTCTATGGCTACACCTTC. The J gene is TRBJ1-2, the V gene TRBV9; 9 nucleotides match TRBD1. CDR1 is SGDLS, CDR2 YYNGEE, per germline. Trimming cost V 4 bases and J 4 bases; bases outside gene matches: 8. This CDR3 is 15 amino acids long. Looking up the rest from reference TRBV9 and TRBJ1-2 gives the full variable domain: DSGVTQTPKHLITATGQRVTLRCSPRSGDLSVYWYQQSLDQGLQFLIQYYNGEERAKGNILERFSAQQFPDLHSELNLSSLELGDSALYFCASSSPGQGLYGYTFGSGTRLTVV.

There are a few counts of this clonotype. The CDR3 region has the DNA TGTGCCAGCAGCTTTTGGGGGAGAAACACCGGGGAGCTGTTTTTT. Protein product: CASSFWGRNTGELFF. The chain joins TRBV7-8 to TRBJ2-2; D might be TRBD1 or TRBD2, each matching 5 bases. There are 15 residues in the CDR3. V dropped 3 bases and J dropped 2 bases, with 10 bases sitting between them. Germline CDR1 is SGHVS and CDR2 is FQNEAQ.

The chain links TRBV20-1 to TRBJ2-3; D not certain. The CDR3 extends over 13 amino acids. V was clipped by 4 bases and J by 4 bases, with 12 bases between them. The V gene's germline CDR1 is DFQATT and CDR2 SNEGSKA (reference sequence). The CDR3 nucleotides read TGCAGTGCTACCATGGACGACCCAGATACGCAGTATTTT. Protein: CSATMDDPDTQYF.

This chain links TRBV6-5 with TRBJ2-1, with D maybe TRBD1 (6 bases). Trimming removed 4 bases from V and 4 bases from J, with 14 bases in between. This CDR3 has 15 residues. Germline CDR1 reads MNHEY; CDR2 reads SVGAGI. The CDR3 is CASSSGRGKYNEQFF. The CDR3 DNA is TGTGCCAGCAGTTCTGGCAGGGGAAAATACAATGAGCAGTTCTTC.

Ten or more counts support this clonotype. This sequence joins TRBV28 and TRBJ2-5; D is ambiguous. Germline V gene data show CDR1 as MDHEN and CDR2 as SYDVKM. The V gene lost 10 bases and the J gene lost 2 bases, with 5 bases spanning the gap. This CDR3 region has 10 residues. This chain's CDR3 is CATLQETQYF. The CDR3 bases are TGTGCCACCTTACAAGAGACCCAGTACTTC.

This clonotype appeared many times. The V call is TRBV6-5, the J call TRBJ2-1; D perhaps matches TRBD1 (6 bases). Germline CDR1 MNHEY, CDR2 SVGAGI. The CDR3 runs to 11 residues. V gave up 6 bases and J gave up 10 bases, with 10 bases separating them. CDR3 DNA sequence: TGTGCCAGCAGCCGAGGACAGGAGCAGTTCTTC. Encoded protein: CASSRGQEQFF.

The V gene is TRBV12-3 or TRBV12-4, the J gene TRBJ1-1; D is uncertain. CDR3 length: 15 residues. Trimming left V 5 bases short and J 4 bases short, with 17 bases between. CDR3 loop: CASSIRVTLPTEAFF. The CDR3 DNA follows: TGTGCCAGCAGTATCCGGGTTACTCTCCCCACTGAAGCTTTCTTT.

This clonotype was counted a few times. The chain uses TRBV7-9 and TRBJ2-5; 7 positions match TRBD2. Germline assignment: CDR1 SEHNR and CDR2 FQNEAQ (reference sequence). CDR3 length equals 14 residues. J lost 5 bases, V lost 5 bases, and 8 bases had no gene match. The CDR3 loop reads CASSPREGEETQYF. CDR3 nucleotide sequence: TGTGCCAGCAGCCCCAGGGAGGGTGAGGAGACCCAGTACTTC.